Following are 8 T cell receptor beta chains from one sample sequenced in a study of T cells in narcolepsy. The table came from immunoSEQ multiplex PCR; TCRdb's copy has only in-frame clones and leaves some out. The data show tens of thousands of clones, with approximately 78% seen just once and 1.2% held by the top ten. The sequencing sample was made of CD45RA- memory CD4+ T cells from PBMCs. These receptors were obtained from a human donor with narcolepsy.

This clone was recorded only once. V and J are TRBV5-4 and TRBJ2-2; 9 positions agree with TRBD1. The trim removed 2 bases at V and 4 bases at J, leaving 3 bases unmatched. The germline CDR1 and CDR2 sequences are SGHNT and YYREEE (reference sequence). The CDR3 is 15 residues long. CDR3 DNA: TGTGCCAGCAGCTTCGGGACAGGGCGCACCGGGGAGCTGTTTTTT. Its translation is CASSFGTGRTGELFF.

This chain links TRBV11-1 with TRBJ2-2; D uncertain. The CDR3 spans 13 residues. In germline, CDR1 is SGHAT, CDR2 FQDESV (reference sequence). Trimming took off 5 bases at V and 7 bases at J, with 11 bases between the two ends. Written as DNA, the CDR3 is TGTGCCAGCAGCCCCCGGCTCGACGGGGAGCTGTTTTTT. Translation: CASSPRLDGELFF.

The chain has TRBV19 and TRBJ2-5, with 7 bases fitting TRBD2. Germline CDR1 LNHDA, CDR2 SQIVND (reference sequence). The CDR3 runs to 16 residues. With V trimmed by 5 bases and J by 0 bases, 9 bases remained unmatched. The CDR3 DNA follows: TGTGCCAGTAGTGAGAGGAGCGGGGAACACCAAGAGACCCAGTACTTC. Encoded protein: CASSERSGEHQETQYF.

This chain joins TRBV29-1 and TRBJ2-1; 10 positions match TRBD2. Per germline, CDR1 SQVTM and CDR2 ANQGSEA. The V and J ends lost 6 bases and 6 bases, in that order; junction bases with no gene match: 14. The CDR3 loop spans 16 amino acids. The CDR3 region is CSVHGIPGLAVNEQFF. In nucleotides, the CDR3 is TGCAGCGTCCACGGTATTCCCGGACTAGCGGTCAATGAGCAGTTCTTC.

The gene calls are TRBV7-8 and TRBJ1-2; D perhaps matches TRBD1 (6 bases). CDR1 is SGHVS, CDR2 FQNEAQ, per germline. There are 15 residues in the CDR3. Trimming removed 0 bases at V and 6 bases at J, with 14 bases between. The CDR3 DNA sequence: TGTGCCAGCAGCTTAGCCGGGACACCCACTGATGGCTACACCTTC. This translates into CASSLAGTPTDGYTF.

CDR3 sequence reads: CASSQLINGGEAFF. CDR3 DNA sequence: TGTGCCAGCAGCCAACTCATTAACGGGGGTGAGGCTTTCTTT. The chain couples TRBV14 to TRBJ1-1; TRBD1 might be the D (5 bases). The CDR3 runs 14 residues. From germline, CDR1 is SGHDN and CDR2 FVKESK. Trimming removed 2 bases from V and 11 bases from J, with 18 bases in between.

The chain's CDR3 is CASSAGQGANQPQHF. CDR3 nucleotide sequence: TGTGCCAGCAGCGCGGGACAGGGGGCGAATCAGCCCCAGCATTTT. This chain links TRBV9 with TRBJ1-5; the match to TRBD1 covers 12 bases. The length of the CDR3 is 15 residues. Germline assignment: CDR1 SGDLS and CDR2 YYNGEE. V trimming: 3 bases; J trimming: 4 bases; junction bases outside the gene matches: 2.

Written as DNA, the CDR3 is TGTGCCAGCAGCTTGGACGGCTACACCTTC. Translating gives CASSLDGYTF. The rearrangement joins TRBV5-6 to TRBJ1-2; D call uncertain. V was clipped by 0 bases and J by 8 bases, with 2 bases between them. Per germline, CDR1 SGHDT and CDR2 YYEEEE. There are 10 residues in the CDR3.